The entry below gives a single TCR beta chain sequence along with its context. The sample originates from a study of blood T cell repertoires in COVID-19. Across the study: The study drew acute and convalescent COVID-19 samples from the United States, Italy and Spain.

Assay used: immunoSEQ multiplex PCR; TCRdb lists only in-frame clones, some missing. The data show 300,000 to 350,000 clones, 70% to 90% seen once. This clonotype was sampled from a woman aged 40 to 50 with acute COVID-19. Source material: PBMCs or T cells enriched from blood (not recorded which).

In nucleotides, the CDR3 is TGTGCCAGCAGTTTGAGTCACACCGGGGAGCTGTTTTTT. Protein product: CASSLSHTGELFF. J is TRBJ2-2 and V is TRBV27; D unresolved. The CDR3 is 13 residues long. V was cut by 3 bases and J by 3 bases, with 5 bases left in between. Per germline, CDR1 MNHEY and CDR2 SMNVEV (reference sequence).